The clone carrying this T cell receptor (beta chain) was seen at least ten times. Its cognate antigen is unknown. This specimen comes from a study of Graves' ophthalmopathy and Graves' hyperthyroidism. Stable hyperthyroidism denotes an absence of ophthalmopathy throughout 18 months of follow-up. Sampling over 8 ml of fresh peripheral blood provided the PBMCs. The study's findings and limits: The blood repertoire also included most expanded thyroid clonotypes above 0.001 frequency.

Transcripts of RNA were the source for amplifying TCR beta CDR3 regions. Following a first-round RT-PCR that used HTBI primers, a second-round multiplex PCR was carried out. TCRdb processed the multiplex PCR reads anew with MiXCR; each CDR3 protein has one entry. This sample yields 400,000 to 450,000 distinct CDR3 sequences, of which 20% to 25% are seen a single time; 2.5% to 3.5% belongs to the top ten. Germline assignment: CDR1 GTSNPN and CDR2 SVGIG (reference sequence). V dropped 2 bases and J dropped 2 bases, with 12 bases sitting between them. This CDR3 comprises 15 residues. The TCR comes from a woman aged 18-30 years with stable Graves' hyperthyroidism. The sequenced material came from peripheral blood. The chain combines TRBV30 with TRBJ2-2; possibly TRBD2 for D (6 bases). CDR3 region: CAWSRASVNTGELFF. The CDR3 coding sequence is TGTGCCTGGAGTAGGGCTAGCGTAAACACCGGGGAGCTGTTTTTT.